What follows are 5 T cell receptor beta chains derived from one specimen sequenced in a study of T-cell memory formation after mild COVID-19. TCRdb reprocessed the 5' RACE reads via MiXCR and lists one record per CDR3 protein. The repertoire holds around 250,000 distinct CDR3 sequences, with 7.5% to 10% as singletons. The sequencing input was PBMCs or a T cell subset sorted from them (not recorded which). The receptors originated from a man aged 18-30 years who had mild COVID-19 (a few samples of this study predate the infection). Cell type and time point are not known.

The chain links TRBV7-9 to TRBJ2-5; no firm D call. The germline CDR1 and CDR2 sequences are SEHNR and FQNEAQ (reference sequence). Trimming left V 0 bases short and J 1 base short, with 3 bases between. The CDR3 sequence is 13 residues long. CDR3 amino acids: CASSLALQETQYF. The DNA for the CDR3 is TGTGCCAGCAGCTTAGCCCTCCAAGAGACCCAGTACTTC.

This clonotype appeared a few times. The V gene is TRBV19, the J gene TRBJ1-1; the D gene is possibly TRBD1 (5 bases). Trimming took 7 bases from V and 5 from J, leaving 17 bases between them. The length of the CDR3 is 14 residues. Germline V CDR1 and CDR2: LNHDA, SQIVND (reference sequence). CDR3 residues: CASNNRPEKTEAFF. CDR3 coding DNA: TGTGCCAGTAACAACAGGCCGGAGAAGACTGAAGCTTTCTTT. Using reference TRBV19 and TRBJ1-1 for the parts outside the CDR3, the full variable domain is DGGITQSPKYLFRKEGQNVTLSCEQNLNHDAMYWYRQDPGQGLRLIYYSQIVNDFQKGDIAEGYSVSREKKESFPLTVTSAQKNPTAFYLCASNNRPEKTEAFFGQGTRLTVV.

The J gene is TRBJ2-2, the V gene TRBV11-2; 8 positions agree with TRBD2. V shed 3 bases and J 5 bases; nucleotides not matched to a gene: 8. Germline CDR1 SGHAT, CDR2 FQNNGV. This CDR3 has 16 amino acids. The CDR3 DNA follows: TGTGCCAGCAGCTTCCGACCGGGACTAGTGACCGGGGAGCTGTTTTTT. It encodes CASSFRPGLVTGELFF.

In nucleotides, the CDR3 is TGCAGCGTTGAAAGCCGGGAGGGGGGCCTGGCCAACGTCCTGACTTTC. It translates to CSVESREGGLANVLTF. The chain has TRBV29-1 and TRBJ2-6; 8 bases are shared with TRBD2. J lost 6 bases, V lost 2 bases, and 9 bases had no gene match. This CDR3 is 16 amino acids long. Per germline, CDR1 SQVTM and CDR2 ANQGSEA.

This clonotype was picked up many times. Since no conserved phenylalanine or tryptophan closes the CDR3, a read error is the likely cause. No DNA is shown, since the ends of the CDR3 on it are uncertain; the CDR3 is the one TCRdb lists. The chain recombines TRBV20-1 with TRBJ2-5; the table's TRBD2 call for D was not verified on the DNA. The germline V gene has CDR1 DFQATT and CDR2 SNEGSKA (reference sequence). The CDR3 is 14 residues long, counting both termini. The CDR3: CSASIGASGGHYLI.